This T cell receptor beta chain was obtained from a study of T-cell memory formation after mild COVID-19. About this clonotype itself: Its target is unknown.

Whole-study findings and limits: Clones shrinking between day 15 and 85 showed a balanced CD4/CD8 split, and those that grew later tilted toward CD4+. The pre-infection memory compartment contained some responding clones, suggesting cross-reactive memory joined.

Trimming removed 2 bases at V and 5 bases at J, with 10 bases between. The germline gives CDR1 SGHTA, CDR2 FQGNSA. This CDR3 contains 13 residues. Constant-segment primers served in 5'RACE that generated TCR alpha and TCR beta cDNA libraries bearing sample barcodes and UMIs. MiXCR, run by TCRdb on the 5' RACE reads, gives a single entry per CDR3 protein. Of under 250,000 distinct CDR3 sequences listed, roughly 10% were seen once; the top ten hold around 3.3%. The J gene is TRBJ2-7, the V gene TRBV7-2; D is undetermined. Sequencing used PBMCs or a T cell subset sorted from them (not recorded which). This receptor was identified in a man between 18 and 29 years old who had mild COVID-19 (a few samples of this study predate the infection). Cell type and time point are not known. The CDR3 nucleotides are TGTGCCAGCAGCTTATTGAGAGGTCACGAGCAGTACTTC. Translating it yields CASSLLRGHEQYF.